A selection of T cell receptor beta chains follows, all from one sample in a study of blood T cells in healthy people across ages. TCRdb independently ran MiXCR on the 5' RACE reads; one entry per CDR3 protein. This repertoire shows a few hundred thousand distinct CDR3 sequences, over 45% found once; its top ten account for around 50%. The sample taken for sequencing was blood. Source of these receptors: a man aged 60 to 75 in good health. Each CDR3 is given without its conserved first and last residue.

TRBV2,ASKVPSGSQETQY
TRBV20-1,SAPLAGGKITDTQY
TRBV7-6,ASSLDLRPRGGQY
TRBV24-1,ATSDTGQGFGDGYT
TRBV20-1,SADTSIDEQY
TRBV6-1,ASSQGQGTVRPYEQY
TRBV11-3,ASSQGTSGKETQY
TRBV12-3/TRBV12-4,ASRSHRGRTDTQY
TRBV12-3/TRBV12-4,ASSDRGVGANVLT
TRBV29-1,SVGDQGGSPLH
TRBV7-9,ASRKTGRETQY
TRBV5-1,ASSTGTKIGDTQY
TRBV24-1,ATSQAAFNEQF
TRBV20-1,SVPKYRAAYNEQF
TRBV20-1,SARTHLYEQY
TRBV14,ASTSSGGTSNEQF
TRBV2,ASTLTETNYGYT
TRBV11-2,ASSKDRGGGYT
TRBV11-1,ASSLRTSGNTGELF
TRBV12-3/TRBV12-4,ASSQLSYEQY
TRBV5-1,ASSPGGLAGQETQY
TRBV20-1,SAGQPSGGGYEQY
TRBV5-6,ASSYKSGVYEQY
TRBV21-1,ASSPRAGTSTDTQY
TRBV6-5,ASSYLGGAGGQTGELF
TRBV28,ASTPGVAYETQY
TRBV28,ASSLFDYEQY
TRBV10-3,AISEKGLAGEEQY
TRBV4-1,ASSQDPGTYEQY
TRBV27,ASSPGIEQY
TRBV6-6,ASTHSRELNEQF
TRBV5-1,ASSFPSDTQY
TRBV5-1,ASSLVQSGGTQY
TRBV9,ASSGGTEETQY
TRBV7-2,ASPTSATFNEQF
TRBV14,ASSLYLGPAGGFHEQY
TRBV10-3,AISLGSPEDEQY
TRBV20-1,SAGTSGPNEQF
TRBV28,ASRPPGTGFHEQY
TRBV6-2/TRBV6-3,ASKKGGPETQY
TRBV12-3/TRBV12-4,ASTQGGVNIQY
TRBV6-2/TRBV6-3,ASTPTGAGANVLT
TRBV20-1,SARDIRDSPFYEQY